These 6 T cell receptor beta chains originate from one sample sequenced in a study of blood T cell repertoires in COVID-19. Libraries were prepared by immunoSEQ multiplex PCR; TCRdb keeps only in-frame clonotypes and omits some of them. The sample has 52,000 or so clones, 90% to 95% seen once; the top ten hold 9.7%. The sequenced sample was peripheral blood. The receptors originated from a woman older than 75 with acute or convalescent COVID-19.

The chain links TRBV2 to TRBJ2-3; 9 bases agree with TRBD2. V trimming: 0 bases; J trimming: 1 base; junction bases outside the gene matches: 5. The CDR3 covers 17 residues. Germline V gene lookup returns CDR1 SNHLY and CDR2 FYNNEI. The CDR3 region has the DNA TGTGCCAGCAGTGAAGCGAAGTTAGCGGGAGGCACAGATACGCAGTATTTT. This encodes CASSEAKLAGGTDTQYF.

This sequence joins TRBV24-1 and TRBJ2-3, with D tentatively TRBD2 (5 bases). V was pared by 8 bases and J by 2 bases, with 10 bases between. CDR3 length: 13 amino acids. CDR1 and CDR2 from the germline V gene are KGHDR and SFDVKD. Written as DNA, the CDR3 is TGTGCCACCACGGACTCTCCCACAGATACGCAGTATTTT. This translates into CATTDSPTDTQYF.

CDR3 DNA sequence: TGCGCCAGCAGCCAAGCGGGAGTCTATGGCTACACCTTC. Translated: CASSQAGVYGYTF. This chain joins TRBV4-3 and TRBJ1-2, with D uncertain. The CDR3 contains 13 residues. In germline, CDR1 is LGHNA, CDR2 YSLEER. V gave up 1 base and J gave up 4 bases, with 7 bases separating them.

V is TRBV19 and J is TRBJ1-1; D is possibly TRBD1 (5 bases). The CDR3 is 17 residues long. Trimming pared 2 bases from V and 1 base from J, leaving 17 bases between. Germline V gene data show CDR1 as LNHDA and CDR2 as SQIVND (reference sequence). CDR3 in amino acids: CASSIIIFQDKNTEAFF. The DNA of the CDR3 is TGTGCCAGTAGTATAATCATTTTTCAGGACAAGAACACTGAAGCTTTCTTT.

This clone was seen a single time. CDR3 nucleotide sequence: TGTGCCAGCAGCTCCTCCCGGACAGTCAACACTGAAGCTTTCTTT. It is translated as CASSSSRTVNTEAFF. The V call is TRBV5-5, the J call TRBJ1-1; perhaps TRBD1 as D (6 bases). Germline assignment: CDR1 SGHKS and CDR2 YYEKEE (reference sequence). Trimming shortened V by 3 bases and J by 2 bases, and 14 bases separated the two germline ends. The CDR3 is made up of 15 amino acids.

This clone was seen only once. The chain employs TRBV7-2 and TRBJ1-2, with a tentative D call TRBD1 (6 bases). Trimming left V 2 bases short and J 0 bases short, with 10 bases between. Germline CDR1 is SGHTA and CDR2 is FQGNSA. The CDR3 covers 15 residues. CDR3 in amino acids: CASSLFNRANYGYTF. CDR3 nucleotides: TGTGCCAGCAGCTTATTTAACAGGGCTAACTATGGCTACACCTTC.